The 26 T cell receptor beta chains listed next were all sequenced from one sample in a study of blood T cells in healthy people across ages. Next came a second PCR, run for about 6 to 11 cycles, which used a sample-barcoded 5' primer along with a J-beta primer mix. TCRdb re-called the 5' RACE reads through MiXCR, storing one row per CDR3 protein. The sample carries some 700,000 distinct CDR3 sequences, roughly 44% recorded once. Sequencing used blood. Receptors originate from a woman aged 60-75 years in good health.

This chain joins TRBV28 and TRBJ2-7, with TRBD2 matching 11 bases. Per germline, CDR1 MDHEN and CDR2 SYDVKM. The CDR3 spans 16 residues. V dropped 8 bases and J dropped 2; count of bases not matched to a gene: 11. The CDR3 nucleotides are TGTGCCAGCCGGCCCCTTGGGACTAGCGGTACCTACGAGCAGTACTTC. It encodes CASRPLGTSGTYEQYF. The whole variable domain, filled in from reference TRBV28 and TRBJ2-7, reads DVKVTQSSRYLVKRTGEKVFLECVQDMDHENMFWYRQDPGLGLRLIYFSYDVKMKEKGDIPEGYSVSREKKERFSLILESASTNQTSMYLCASRPLGTSGTYEQYFGPGTRLTVT.

This clonotype was observed a handful of times. V is TRBV20-1 and J is TRBJ2-5; D possibly corresponds to TRBD1 (5 bases). The CDR3 has 14 residues. CDR1 is DFQATT and CDR2 is SNEGSKA in the germline V gene (reference sequence). Deletions cut 3 bases from V and 4 bases from J, with 15 bases between. CDR3 region: CSASLGESAETQYF. DNA for the CDR3: TGCAGTGCTAGCCTAGGGGAATCCGCAGAGACCCAGTACTTC.

Details on this clonotype: A single base separates this from a much larger clone, so it may be a read error. The chain links TRBV3-1 to TRBJ1-2; the D is unclear. Germline V gives CDR1 LGHDT, CDR2 YNNKEL (reference sequence). CDR3 length: 12 amino acids. In nucleotides, the CDR3 is TGTGCCAGAAGCCAAGTGGAATATGGCTACACCTTC. The encoded protein is CARSQVEYGYTF.

This chain connects TRBV7-2 to TRBJ2-1; TRBD2 aligns across 7 bases. The CDR3 runs to 13 residues. V lost 6 bases, J lost 6 bases, and 5 bases stayed unmatched. Germline V gives CDR1 SGHTA, CDR2 FQGNSA. The DNA of the CDR3 is TGTGCCAGCAGGCCAACTAGCGTCAATGAGCAGTTCTTC. It codes for CASRPTSVNEQFF.

In its sample, this clonotype was seen a few times. J is TRBJ2-5 and V is TRBV6-1, with D perhaps TRBD2 (6 bases). Trimming removed 3 bases from V and 7 bases from J, with 18 bases in between. Germline V gene sequence: CDR1 MNHNS, CDR2 SASEGT. This CDR3 comprises 15 residues. CDR3 amino acids: CASSDHTSSARTQYF. The DNA of the CDR3 is TGTGCCAGCAGTGATCACACTAGCTCTGCCAGGACCCAGTACTTC.

This clonotype was counted a few times. V is TRBV15 and J is TRBJ2-5, with 14 bases lining up with TRBD2. After removal of 3 bases from V and 1 base from J, the junction contained 4 bases not matched to a gene. This CDR3 has 17 amino acids. The germline V gene encodes CDR1 LNHNV and CDR2 YYDKDF (reference sequence). The CDR3 nucleotides are TGTGCCACCAGCAGGGGACTAGCGGGGGCGATCCAAGAGACCCAGTACTTC. Its translation is CATSRGLAGAIQETQYF.

The V and J genes are TRBV7-6 and TRBJ2-1, with no clear D. V lost 2 bases to trimming and J lost 5 bases, with 7 bases between them. The CDR3 runs to 13 residues. In germline, CDR1 is SGHVS, CDR2 FNYEAQ. CDR3 residues: CASSLSIDNEQFF. CDR3 sequence (DNA): TGTGCCAGCAGCTTATCCATCGACAATGAGCAGTTCTTC.

The genes are TRBV30 and TRBJ1-5, with D perhaps TRBD1 (5 bases). The CDR3 is 14 amino acids. Between the trimmed V and J ends, which lost 2 bases and 4 bases, there was a span of 12 bases. Germline-derived CDR1 and CDR2 are GTSNPN and SVGIG (reference sequence). The CDR3 DNA reads as TGTGCCTGGAGTCCCAGGGTACGGAATCAGCCCCAGCATTTT. Its protein product is CAWSPRVRNQPQHF.

The chain's CDR3 is CASSGGLVPYEQYF. The CDR3 DNA is TGTGCCAGCAGTGGGGGACTAGTCCCCTACGAGCAGTACTTC. The J gene is TRBJ2-4, the V gene TRBV25-1; 8 nucleotides align to TRBD2. The J call could be wrong; TRBJ2-7 is a better fit for the DNA end. CDR1 and CDR2 from the germline V gene are MGHDK and SYGVNS. CDR3 length: 14 residues.

The rearrangement uses TRBV29-1 and TRBJ2-3; D gene uncertain. Trimming cost V 5 bases and J 5 bases, with 11 bases left between them. The CDR3 contains 12 residues. Germline loops: CDR1 SQVTM, CDR2 ANQGSEA. The DNA for the CDR3 is TGCAGCGTTAGCTTCTTGGGAGATACGCAGTATTTT. Encoded protein: CSVSFLGDTQYF.

The V and J genes are TRBV24-1 and TRBJ2-1; D might be TRBD2 (6 bases). Germline CDR1 is KGHDR and CDR2 is SFDVKD. The CDR3 has 16 residues. The germline V and J ends were trimmed by 4 bases and 7 bases, with 19 bases remaining between them. The CDR3 DNA sequence: TGTGCCACCAGTGACGCCACCACGACTAGTCGGAATGAGCAGTTCTTC. Its translation is CATSDATTTSRNEQFF.

The V call is TRBV29-1, the J call TRBJ1-5, with 9 bases lining up with TRBD1. Germline trimming cut 5 bases from V and 7 bases from J; bases unmatched to any gene: 9. Germline CDR1 and CDR2: SQVTM and ANQGSEA. CDR3 length: 14 amino acids. The CDR3 nucleotides are TGCAGCGTTTGGGTACAGGGGGCTGAGCAGCCCCAGCATTTT. Amino acids: CSVWVQGAEQPQHF.

This chain connects TRBV24-1 to TRBJ2-1; 7 positions match TRBD2. With 7 bases clipped from V and 0 bases from J, the junction kept 2 bases outside the gene matches. CDR3 length: 14 amino acids. Germline V CDR1 and CDR2: KGHDR, SFDVKD. The CDR3 region is CATRAGSSYNEQFF. In DNA, the CDR3 is TGTGCCACCAGAGCGGGGAGCTCCTACAATGAGCAGTTCTTC.

This clonotype was seen ten or more times. V usage is TRBV20-1 and J usage is TRBJ2-7; a weak D match, TRBD2 (5 bases). The CDR3 spans 14 residues. Trimming pared 6 bases from V and 5 bases from J, leaving 20 bases between. Germline lookup yields CDR1 DFQATT and CDR2 SNEGSKA (reference sequence). CDR3: CSARGLNLGDEQYF. CDR3 coding DNA: TGCAGTGCCCGTGGACTTAACCTCGGGGACGAGCAGTACTTC.

Only a few counts were recorded for this clonotype. The J gene is TRBJ2-1, the V gene TRBV25-1; D possibly matches TRBD1 or TRBD2 (5 bases each). This CDR3 contains 15 residues. Germline V lookup: CDR1 MGHDK, CDR2 SYGVNS. The ends were cut back, 7 bases at V and 8 bases at J, with 21 bases in the middle. CDR3 DNA sequence: TGTGCCAGCATGCAGGGCGACAGCGGACTCCATGAGCAGTTCTTC. Its protein product is CASMQGDSGLHEQFF.

This chain uses TRBV27 with TRBJ2-7, with D maybe TRBD2 (5 bases). The CDR3 is 15 amino acids. With 3 bases removed from V and 7 bases from J, the gap between germline ends came to 19 bases. Germline V gene lookup returns CDR1 MNHEY and CDR2 SMNVEV (reference sequence). The CDR3 region has the DNA TGTGCCAGCAGTTTTAGGGTGAGCGCGGGTTATGAGCAGTACTTC. Translated: CASSFRVSAGYEQYF.

This sequence joins TRBV12-5 and TRBJ1-3, with D unresolved. The CDR3 sequence is 12 residues long. The V and J ends lost 7 bases and 4 bases respectively, with 8 bases between them. From germline, CDR1 is LGHNT and CDR2 FRNRAP. The CDR3 reads CASAFNGNTIYF. In DNA, the CDR3 is TGTGCTAGTGCTTTTAACGGAAACACCATATATTTT.

The chain uses TRBV12-5 and TRBJ2-5, with no clear D. The CDR3 is 17 amino acids. CDR1 is LGHNT and CDR2 is FRNRAP in the germline V gene. Trimming took off 1 base at V and 11 bases at J, with 26 bases between the two ends. The CDR3 sequence is CASGLATAVAPYNEQYF. The CDR3 region has the DNA TGTGCTAGTGGTTTGGCGACGGCAGTGGCCCCTTACAATGAGCAGTACTTC.

The chain is built from TRBV12-3 or TRBV12-4 and TRBJ2-7; D gene unclear. The ends were cut back, 11 bases at V and 3 bases at J, with 17 bases in the middle. This CDR3 region has 13 residues. CDR3 loop: CAGKHHQVYEQYF. The DNA for the CDR3 is TGTGCCGGCAAGCACCATCAAGTCTACGAGCAGTACTTC.

V gene TRBV2 combines with J gene TRBJ2-6; the D gene is possibly TRBD2 (5 bases). Per the germline V gene, CDR1 is SNHLY and CDR2 is FYNNEI. The CDR3 is 13 amino acids. Trimming cost V 8 bases and J 0 bases, with 5 bases left between them. The CDR3 DNA sequence: TGTGCCAGCGCGGGCTCTGGGGCCAACGTCCTGACTTTC. Protein sequence: CASAGSGANVLTF.

The V and J genes are TRBV11-3 and TRBJ2-3, with D possibly being TRBD1 (6 bases). The CDR3 spans 16 residues. The ends were cut back, 1 base at V and 0 bases at J, with 11 bases in the middle. Germline loops: CDR1 SGHNT, CDR2 YENEEA. CDR3 DNA: TGTGCCAGCAGCTTAGGACAGGTCGCTAGCACAGATACGCAGTATTTT. Its translation: CASSLGQVASTDTQYF.

The chain recombines TRBV6-1 with TRBJ1-6, with 7 bases matching TRBD1. V lost 8 bases, J lost 7 bases, and 8 bases stayed unmatched. This CDR3 is 14 amino acids long. In germline, CDR1 is MNHNS, CDR2 SASEGT. This chain's CDR3 is CASERDSKNSPLHF. In DNA, the CDR3 is TGTGCCAGCGAAAGGGACAGCAAGAATTCACCCCTCCACTTT.

The table lists this clonotype with a few counts. The rearrangement uses TRBV6-6 and TRBJ2-1; 7 nucleotides line up with TRBD1. J gave up 10 bases and V 5 bases, and 5 bases lay outside the gene matches. CDR1 MNHNY and CDR2 SVGAGI come from the germline V gene (reference sequence). There are 12 residues in the CDR3. The CDR3 loop reads CASSLQDREQFF. The CDR3 DNA sequence: TGTGCCAGCAGTCTCCAGGACAGGGAGCAGTTCTTC.

This chain uses TRBV18 with TRBJ2-7; D gene unclear. The CDR3 contains 13 residues. Germline V gene data show CDR1 as KGHSH and CDR2 as LQKENI. V shed 4 bases and J shed 3 bases, with 10 bases lying between them. The CDR3 DNA sequence: TGTGCCAGCTCACAGGGCGGTCACTACGAGCAGTACTTC. The encoded protein is CASSQGGHYEQYF.

This clonotype was seen only a few times. The chain is built from TRBV3-1 and TRBJ2-1; D gene unclear. Trimming took off 0 bases at V and 5 bases at J, with 11 bases between the two ends. Germline V gene lookup returns CDR1 LGHDT and CDR2 YNNKEL (reference sequence). The length of the CDR3 is 15 residues. CDR3 amino acids: CASSQEVAGDNEQFF. The CDR3 DNA follows: TGTGCCAGCAGCCAAGAAGTGGCCGGCGACAATGAGCAGTTCTTC.

This chain joins TRBV28 and TRBJ2-5; the match to TRBD2 covers 9 bases. This CDR3 is built from 16 residues. V lost 6 bases to trimming and J lost 2 bases; unmatched junction nucleotides: 10. CDR1 is MDHEN and CDR2 is SYDVKM in the germline V gene. CDR3 DNA sequence: TGTGCCAGCAGCCCCGGACTAGCGACCGCTCAAGAGACCCAGTACTTC. Amino acid sequence: CASSPGLATAQETQYF. Based on the CDR3 plus reference TRBV28 and TRBJ2-5, the full variable domain is DVKVTQSSRYLVKRTGEKVFLECVQDMDHENMFWYRQDPGLGLRLIYFSYDVKMKEKGDIPEGYSVSREKKERFSLILESASTNQTSMYLCASSPGLATAQETQYFGPGTRLLVL.